The T cell receptor beta chain described here comes from a study of blood T cell repertoires in COVID-19. Study at large: The samples span acute and convalescent COVID-19 from the United States, Italy and Spain.

TCRdb keeps only in-frame clones here, not all; method: immunoSEQ multiplex PCR. The table has roughly 230,000 clones, around 81% seen once. CDR3 size: 15 residues. Trimming shortened V by 7 bases and J by 0 bases, and 19 bases separated the two germline ends. Per the germline V gene, CDR1 is GTSNPN and CDR2 is SVGIG (reference sequence). In assigning cohorts, the study relied on participant-reported clinical history. Sequencing used PBMCs or T cells enriched from blood (not recorded which). V and J are TRBV30 and TRBJ2-7; a possible D gene is TRBD2 (5 bases). The TCR originated in a man aged 45-60 years who had recovered from COVID-19. This CDR3 reads CASLSVAGNSYEQYF. CDR3 DNA: TGTGCCTCCCTCTCAGTTGCGGGCAACTCCTACGAGCAGTACTTC.